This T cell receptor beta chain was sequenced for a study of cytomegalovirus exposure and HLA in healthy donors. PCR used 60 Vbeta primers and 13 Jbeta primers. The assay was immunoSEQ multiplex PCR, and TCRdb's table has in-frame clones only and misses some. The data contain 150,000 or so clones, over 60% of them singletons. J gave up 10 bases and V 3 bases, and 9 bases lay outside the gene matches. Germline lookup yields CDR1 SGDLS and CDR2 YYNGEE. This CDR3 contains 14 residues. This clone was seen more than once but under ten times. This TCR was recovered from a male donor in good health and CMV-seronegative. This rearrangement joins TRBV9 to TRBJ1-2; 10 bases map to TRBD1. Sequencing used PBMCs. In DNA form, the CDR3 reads TGTGCCAGCAGCGCCGGGACAGGGGAACTTGACTACACCTTC. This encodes CASSAGTGELDYTF.